This entry lists 10 T cell receptor beta chains sequenced from one sample in a study of response to subunit inactivated influenza vaccine. MiXCR, run by TCRdb on the RT-PCR reads, gives a single entry per CDR3 protein. The sample carries over 450,000 distinct CDR3 sequences, under 15% recorded once. This material consisted of PBMCs from blood, taken 40 to 50 days after vaccination. The receptors come from a man in his fifties or sixties who received an inactivated influenza vaccine.

The V and J genes are TRBV30 and TRBJ2-2, with D perhaps assigned TRBD1 or TRBD2 (5 bases each). The germline V gene encodes CDR1 GTSNPN and CDR2 SVGIG (reference sequence). The CDR3 extends over 13 amino acids. Trimming took off 0 bases at V and 6 bases at J, with 8 bases between the two ends. In DNA form, the CDR3 reads TGTGCCTGGAGTGTAAGGGGACCCGGGGAGCTGTTTTTT. As protein: CAWSVRGPGELFF.

The V and J genes are TRBV7-9 and TRBJ2-7; D remains ambiguous. Per germline, CDR1 SEHNR and CDR2 FQNEAQ (reference sequence). This CDR3 contains 14 residues. V shed 2 bases and J shed 2 bases, with 10 bases lying between them. The CDR3 loop reads CASSLTYGPYEQYF. In DNA, the CDR3 is TGTGCCAGCAGCTTAACGTACGGGCCCTACGAGCAGTACTTC.

This clonotype was seen at least ten times. The chain recombines TRBV12-3 or TRBV12-4 with TRBJ2-1; D is uncertain. The CDR3 length is 14 residues. The V end lost 1 base, the J end lost 13 bases, and 17 bases lay between the germline ends. The CDR3 spells CASSLGPDRRSQFF. The DNA of the CDR3 is TGTGCCAGCAGTTTAGGCCCGGACCGGAGATCACAGTTCTTC.

The V and J genes are TRBV5-1 and TRBJ2-7; 9 bases match TRBD1. Germline CDR1 and CDR2: SGHRS and YFSETQ. After removal of 0 bases from V and 6 bases from J, the junction contained 4 bases not matched to a gene. The CDR3 consists of 14 residues. The CDR3 reads CASSLGDRAGEQYF. The DNA of the CDR3 is TGCGCCAGCAGCTTGGGGGACAGGGCCGGCGAGCAGTACTTC.

This clonotype occurred a few times. The chain employs TRBV12-3 or TRBV12-4 and TRBJ2-5; D may be TRBD1 or TRBD2 (6 bases each). Trimming cost V 7 bases and J 1 base, with 16 bases left between them. The CDR3 totals 15 residues. Written as DNA, the CDR3 is TGTGCCAGCACCCTTCGCGGGACACCCCAAGAGACCCAGTACTTC. Its protein is CASTLRGTPQETQYF.

The V call is TRBV12-3 or TRBV12-4, the J call TRBJ1-5; a possible D gene is TRBD1 (6 bases). Between the trimmed V and J ends, which lost 6 bases and 7 bases, there was a span of 16 bases. The CDR3 is made up of 14 amino acids. CDR3 DNA: TGTGCCAGCAGGAAACAGGGCAGGGAGCAGCCCCAGCATTTT. This gives the protein CASRKQGREQPQHF.

The chain combines TRBV5-1 with TRBJ1-1, with 7 positions matching TRBD1. With V trimmed by 4 bases and J by 0 bases, 6 bases remained unmatched. CDR3 length: 15 amino acids. The germline gives CDR1 SGHRS, CDR2 YFSETQ. The CDR3 here is CASSAQGTMNTEAFF. The CDR3 DNA reads TGCGCCAGCAGCGCACAGGGGACAATGAACACTGAAGCTTTCTTT.

J is TRBJ2-3 and V is TRBV5-1; D remains ambiguous. The V end was cut by 4 bases, the J end by 6 bases, with 15 bases between. Looked up from germline, CDR1 is SGHRS and CDR2 is YFSETQ. The CDR3 is 14 residues long. DNA for the CDR3: TGCGCCAGCAGCACCGAGGTGGCCTGGGATACGCAGTATTTT. This codes for CASSTEVAWDTQYF.

The chain joins TRBV7-9 to TRBJ2-2; D is ambiguous. Germline V gene lookup returns CDR1 SEHNR and CDR2 FQNEAQ (reference sequence). Trimming removed 5 bases from V and 0 bases from J, with 13 bases in between. This CDR3 spans 16 amino acids. The CDR3 protein is CASSESFNPNTGELFF. The DNA for the CDR3 is TGTGCCAGCAGCGAGTCTTTTAATCCGAACACCGGGGAGCTGTTTTTT.

This chain uses TRBV5-1 with TRBJ2-7, with 9 bases identical to TRBD2. The CDR3 consists of 15 residues. With V trimmed by 6 bases and J by 4 bases, 11 bases remained unmatched. CDR1 is SGHRS, CDR2 YFSETQ, per germline. CDR3 residues: CASTWASGKGYEQYF. The CDR3 region has the DNA TGCGCCAGCACCTGGGCTAGCGGGAAGGGATACGAGCAGTACTTC.